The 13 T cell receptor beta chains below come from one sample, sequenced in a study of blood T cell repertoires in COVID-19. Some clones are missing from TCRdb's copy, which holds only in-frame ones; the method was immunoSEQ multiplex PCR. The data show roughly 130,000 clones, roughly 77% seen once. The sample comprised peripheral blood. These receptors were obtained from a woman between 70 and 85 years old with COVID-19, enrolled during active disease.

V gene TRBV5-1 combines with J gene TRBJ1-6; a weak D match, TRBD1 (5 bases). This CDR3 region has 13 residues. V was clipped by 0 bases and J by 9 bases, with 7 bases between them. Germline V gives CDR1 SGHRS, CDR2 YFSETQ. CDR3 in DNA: TGCGCCAGCAGCTTGGAGCAGGGTTCACCCCTCCACTTT. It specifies CASSLEQGSPLHF.

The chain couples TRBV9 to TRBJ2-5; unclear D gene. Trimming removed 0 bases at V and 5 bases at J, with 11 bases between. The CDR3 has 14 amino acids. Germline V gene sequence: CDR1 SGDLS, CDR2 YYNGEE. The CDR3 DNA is TGTGCCAGCAGCGTAGACTCGGCGCGGGAGACCCAGTACTTC. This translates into CASSVDSARETQYF.

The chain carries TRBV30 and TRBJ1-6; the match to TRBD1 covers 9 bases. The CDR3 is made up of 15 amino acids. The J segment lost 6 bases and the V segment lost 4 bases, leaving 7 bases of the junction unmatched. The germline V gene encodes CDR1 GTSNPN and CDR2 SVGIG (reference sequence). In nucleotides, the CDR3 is TGTGCCTGGACCAGGGACAGGGCCACTAATTCACCCCTCCACTTT. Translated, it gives CAWTRDRATNSPLHF. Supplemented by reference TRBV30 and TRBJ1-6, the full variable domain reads SQTIHQWPATLVQPVGSPLSLECTVEGTSNPNLYWYRQAAGRGLQLLFYSVGIGQISSEVPQNLSASRPQDRQFILSSKKLLLSDSGFYLCAWTRDRATNSPLHFGNGTRLTVT.

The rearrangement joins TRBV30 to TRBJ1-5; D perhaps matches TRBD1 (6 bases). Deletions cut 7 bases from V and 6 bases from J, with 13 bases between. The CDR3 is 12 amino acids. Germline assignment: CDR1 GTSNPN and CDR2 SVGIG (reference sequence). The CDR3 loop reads CAFRTALQPQHF. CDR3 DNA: TGTGCCTTCAGGACAGCCCTTCAGCCCCAGCATTTT.

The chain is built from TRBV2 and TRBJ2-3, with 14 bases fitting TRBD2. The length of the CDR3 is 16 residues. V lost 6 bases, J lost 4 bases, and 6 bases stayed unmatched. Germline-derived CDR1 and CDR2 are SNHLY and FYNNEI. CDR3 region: CASRRLAGGLPDTQYF. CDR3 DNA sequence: TGTGCCAGCAGGCGACTAGCGGGGGGGCTACCAGATACGCAGTATTTT.

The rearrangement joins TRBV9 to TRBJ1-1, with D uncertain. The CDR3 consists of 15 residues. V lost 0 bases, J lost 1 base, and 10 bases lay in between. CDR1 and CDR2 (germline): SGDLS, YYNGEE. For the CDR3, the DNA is TGTGCCAGCAGCGTAGTGGGCAGCCAGAACACTGAAGCTTTCTTT. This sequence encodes CASSVVGSQNTEAFF.

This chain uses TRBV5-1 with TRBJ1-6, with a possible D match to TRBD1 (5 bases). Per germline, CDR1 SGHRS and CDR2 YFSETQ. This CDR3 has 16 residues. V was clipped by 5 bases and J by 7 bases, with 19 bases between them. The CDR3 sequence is CASRDLAGKSNSPLHF. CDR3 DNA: TGCGCCAGCAGGGACCTCGCAGGGAAATCGAATTCACCCCTCCACTTT.

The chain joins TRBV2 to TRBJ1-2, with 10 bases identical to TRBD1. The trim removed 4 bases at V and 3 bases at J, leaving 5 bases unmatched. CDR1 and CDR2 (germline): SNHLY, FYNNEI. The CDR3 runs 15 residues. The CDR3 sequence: CASSGGQGVHYGYTF. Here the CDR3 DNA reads TGTGCCAGCAGTGGAGGACAGGGGGTCCACTATGGCTACACCTTC. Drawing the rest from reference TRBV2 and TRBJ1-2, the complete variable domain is EPEVTQTPSHQVTQMGQEVILRCVPISNHLYFYWYRQILGQKVEFLVSFYNNEISEKSEIFDDQFSVERPDGSNFTLKIRSTKLEDSAMYFCASSGGQGVHYGYTFGSGTRLTVV.

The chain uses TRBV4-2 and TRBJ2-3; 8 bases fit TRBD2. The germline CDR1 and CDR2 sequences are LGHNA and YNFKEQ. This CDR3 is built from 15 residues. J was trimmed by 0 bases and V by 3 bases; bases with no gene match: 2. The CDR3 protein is CASSQTSVSTDTQYF. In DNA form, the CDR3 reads TGTGCCAGCAGCCAGACTAGCGTAAGCACAGATACGCAGTATTTT.

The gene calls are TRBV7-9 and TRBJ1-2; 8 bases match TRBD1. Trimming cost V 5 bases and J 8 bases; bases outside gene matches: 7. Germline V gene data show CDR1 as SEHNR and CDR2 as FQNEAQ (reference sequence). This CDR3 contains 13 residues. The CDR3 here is CASSPTGEGGYTF. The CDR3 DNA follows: TGTGCCAGCAGCCCGACAGGGGAGGGAGGCTACACCTTC.

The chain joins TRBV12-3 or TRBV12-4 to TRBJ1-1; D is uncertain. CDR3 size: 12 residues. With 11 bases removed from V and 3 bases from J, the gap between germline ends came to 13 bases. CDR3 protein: CAGGSSDTEAFF. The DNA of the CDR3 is TGTGCCGGAGGGTCTTCGGACACTGAAGCTTTCTTT.

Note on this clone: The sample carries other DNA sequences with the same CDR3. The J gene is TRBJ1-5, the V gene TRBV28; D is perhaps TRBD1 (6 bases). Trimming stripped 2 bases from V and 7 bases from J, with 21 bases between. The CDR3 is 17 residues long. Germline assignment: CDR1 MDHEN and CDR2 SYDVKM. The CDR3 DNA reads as TGTGCCAGCAGTTTACCCCCTCCTTCAGGGGCTCGGCAGCCCCAGCATTTT. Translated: CASSLPPPSGARQPQHF.

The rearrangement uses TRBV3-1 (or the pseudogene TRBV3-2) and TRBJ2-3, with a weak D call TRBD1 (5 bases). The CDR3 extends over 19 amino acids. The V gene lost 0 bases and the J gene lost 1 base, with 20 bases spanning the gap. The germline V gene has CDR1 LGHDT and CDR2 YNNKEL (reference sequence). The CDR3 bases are TGTGCCAGCAGCCAAGACCTTCCGCCTGCAGGGCCCCGCACAGATACGCAGTATTTT. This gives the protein CASSQDLPPAGPRTDTQYF.